Shown below are 32 T cell receptor beta chains from a single sample sequenced in a study of T cells expressing NK-cell markers. One entry per CDR3 protein, without DNA, is what TCRdb gives after re-calling the 5' RACE reads. In all, the sample yields some 150,000 distinct CDR3 sequences. Sequenced: blood T cells: a sorted CD56 or NKG2C T cell subset, CD4+ or CD8+ T cells, or bulk PBMC T cells (not recorded which). The receptors here all came from a woman in her fifties or sixties in good health.

The genes are TRBV11-1 and TRBJ2-4; TCRdb gives TRBD1 as the D gene, but with no DNA this cannot be confirmed. Germline CDR1 is SGHAT and CDR2 is FQDESV (reference sequence). The CDR3 runs to 16 residues. This chain's CDR3 is CASSPGQLSDKNIQYF.

V gene TRBV7-9 combines with J gene TRBJ2-3; TCRdb calls TRBD1, which cannot be checked without DNA. The CDR3 totals 14 residues. CDR1 is SEHNR, CDR2 FQNEAQ, per germline (reference sequence). CDR3 sequence reads: CASWDGSSTDTQYF.

The chain uses TRBV5-1 and TRBJ1-1; the TCRdb call, TRBD1, lacks DNA for checking. The CDR3 runs 13 residues. Germline V gene data show CDR1 as SGHRS and CDR2 as YFSETQ. This chain's CDR3 is CASSLTGGTEAFF. Drawing the rest from reference TRBV5-1 and TRBJ1-1, the complete variable domain is KAGVTQTPRYLIKTRGQQVTLSCSPISGHRSVSWYQQTPGQGLQFLFEYFSETQRNKGNFPGRFSGRQFSNSRSEMNVSTLELGDSALYLCASSLTGGTEAFFGQGTRLTVV.

This rearrangement joins TRBV25-1 to TRBJ2-2; TCRdb outputs TRBD1, but without DNA this stays unchecked. Germline V gives CDR1 MGHDK, CDR2 SYGVNS. This CDR3 comprises 19 residues. CDR3 region: CASSEIRPGATNLPGELFF. The variable domain in full, with the rest retrieved from reference TRBV25-1 and TRBJ2-2, is EADIYQTPRYLVIGTGKKITLECSQTMGHDKMYWYQQDPGMELHLIHYSYGVNSTEKGDLSSESTVSRIRTEHFPLTLESARPSHTSQYLCASSEIRPGATNLPGELFFGEGSRLTVL.

The gene calls are TRBV28 and TRBJ1-1; TCRdb proposes TRBD1, but this gene call is untestable without DNA. The CDR3 length is 14 residues. The germline V gene encodes CDR1 MDHEN and CDR2 SYDVKM. The CDR3 reads CASSVTGDRTEAFF.

The V gene is TRBV6-1, the J gene TRBJ2-1. The germline CDR1 and CDR2 sequences are MNHNS and SASEGT. This CDR3 region has 17 residues. The CDR3 reads CASPQPLGRGSYNEQFF.

CDR3 protein: CASSPTGGRGTEAFF. The chain uses TRBV4-1 and TRBJ1-1. CDR1 and CDR2 from the germline V gene are MGHRA and YSYEKL. The CDR3 covers 15 residues.

This chain joins TRBV5-1 and TRBJ2-7; the TCRdb call, TRBD2, lacks DNA for checking. Germline V lookup: CDR1 SGHRS, CDR2 YFSETQ. The CDR3 totals 13 residues. The CDR3 region is CASSPSDSLEQYF. The full variable domain, its missing parts supplied by reference TRBV5-1 and TRBJ2-7, is KAGVTQTPRYLIKTRGQQVTLSCSPISGHRSVSWYQQTPGQGLQFLFEYFSETQRNKGNFPGRFSGRQFSNSRSEMNVSTLELGDSALYLCASSPSDSLEQYFGPGTRLTVT.

The chain couples TRBV29-1 to TRBJ1-2; lacking DNA, the TRBD1 call made by TCRdb goes unchecked. The CDR3 is 13 amino acids. From germline, CDR1 is SQVTM and CDR2 ANQGSEA. The CDR3 here is CSVGDESRYGYTF.

The CDR3 here is CSAREGGLATYEQYF. The genes are TRBV20-1 and TRBJ2-7; TCRdb picks TRBD2, but there is no DNA to check that call. Germline assignment: CDR1 DFQATT and CDR2 SNEGSKA (reference sequence). The CDR3 extends over 15 amino acids.

The chain joins TRBV20-1 to TRBJ2-5; the TRBD1 assignment by TCRdb is unverifiable without DNA. Germline CDR1 and CDR2: DFQATT and SNEGSKA (reference sequence). CDR3 length: 14 amino acids. CDR3 sequence reads: CSVLEATGSSAQYF.

This sequence joins TRBV20-1 and TRBJ2-3. This CDR3 has 14 amino acids. From germline, CDR1 is DFQATT and CDR2 SNEGSKA (reference sequence). The CDR3 here is CSARDYLDGDTQYF.

The genes are TRBV6-2 or TRBV6-3 and TRBJ2-1; TCRdb selects TRBD2, and the lack of DNA leaves this call unchecked. Germline values: CDR1 MNHEY, CDR2 SVGEGT. This CDR3 spans 14 amino acids. CDR3 sequence reads: CASLAGGFSGEQFF.

The chain combines TRBV5-1 with TRBJ2-1. The CDR3 is 14 amino acids. Germline loops: CDR1 SGHRS, CDR2 YFSETQ. The chain's CDR3 is CASSSDRGVGEQFF.

The genes are TRBV9 and TRBJ2-3; checking the TCRdb D call of TRBD2 is not possible without DNA. Germline-derived CDR1 and CDR2 are SGDLS and YYNGEE. CDR3 length: 15 residues. CDR3 amino acids: CASSDSGSVTDTQYF.

The V and J genes are TRBV29-1 and TRBJ2-7. The CDR3 extends over 12 amino acids. Germline V gene sequence: CDR1 SQVTM, CDR2 ANQGSEA. This chain's CDR3 is CSVVSSSYEQYF.

V is TRBV12-3 or TRBV12-4 and J is TRBJ1-5. CDR3 length equals 15 residues. The CDR3 loop is CASSGRGGENQPQHF.

This chain's CDR3 is CATAPGAGGLKGTDTQYF. This chain joins TRBV4-1 and TRBJ2-3; the TRBD2 assignment by TCRdb is unverifiable without DNA. CDR3 length: 18 residues. Germline CDR1 MGHRA, CDR2 YSYEKL.

The gene calls are TRBV3-1 and TRBJ2-1; no DNA is available, so the TRBD1 call from TCRdb remains unchecked. This CDR3 contains 13 residues. Germline V lookup: CDR1 LGHDT, CDR2 YNNKEL (reference sequence). The chain's CDR3 is CASTRAGYNEQFF.

The chain recombines TRBV28 with TRBJ2-1. The CDR3 is made up of 13 amino acids. Germline V gives CDR1 MDHEN, CDR2 SYDVKM. This CDR3 is CASSLSLTFAQFF.

The chain couples TRBV7-9 to TRBJ2-1; TCRdb returns TRBD2, unconfirmable since there is no DNA. Germline CDR1 SEHNR, CDR2 FQNEAQ (reference sequence). The CDR3 covers 16 residues. CDR3 sequence: CASSAQGGGTYNEQFF.

V usage is TRBV7-9 and J usage is TRBJ2-5. This CDR3 has 14 amino acids. Germline V gives CDR1 SEHNR, CDR2 FQNEAQ (reference sequence). CDR3 sequence reads: CASSSKGDRETQYF.

V and J are TRBV6-5 and TRBJ1-1. The CDR3 contains 14 residues. Germline values: CDR1 MNHEY, CDR2 SVGAGI. CDR3 sequence: CASSYQIGDTEAFF.

The gene calls are TRBV5-5 and TRBJ2-2; TCRdb picks TRBD2, but there is no DNA to check that call. This CDR3 comprises 15 residues. Germline CDR1 reads SGHKS; CDR2 reads YYEKEE (reference sequence). The CDR3 sequence: CASSLEGLNTGELFF. The full variable domain, in which reference TRBV5-5 and TRBJ2-2 provide the parts outside the CDR3, is DAGVTQSPTHLIKTRGQQVTLRCSPISGHKSVSWYQQVLGQGPQFIFQYYEKEERGRGNFPDRFSARQFPNYSSELNVNALLLGDSALYLCASSLEGLNTGELFFGEGSRLTVL.

The chain is built from TRBV12-3 or TRBV12-4 and TRBJ2-6. The CDR3 sequence is 15 residues long. CDR3 sequence reads: CASKGLVPGANVLTF.

The chain couples TRBV5-6 to TRBJ1-4; checking the TCRdb D call of TRBD1 is not possible without DNA. Germline V lookup: CDR1 SGHDT, CDR2 YYEEEE. This CDR3 has 17 amino acids. CDR3 protein: CASSSETGAQTNEKLFF.

The chain recombines TRBV5-4 with TRBJ2-1; TCRdb's D call, TRBD1, is unchecked because there is no DNA. The length of the CDR3 is 14 residues. Germline V gene sequence: CDR1 SGHNT, CDR2 YYREEE (reference sequence). CDR3 amino acids: CASSTPGGYNEQFF.

The J gene is TRBJ2-7, the V gene TRBV6-5. CDR3 length: 14 residues. Germline V gives CDR1 MNHEY, CDR2 SVGAGI. This CDR3 reads CASSRSGYSYEQYF.

The genes are TRBV10-3 and TRBJ2-2. The CDR3 consists of 12 residues. The germline CDR1 and CDR2 sequences are ENHRY and SYGVKD. The CDR3 is CAISDSTGELFF.

V is TRBV12-3 or TRBV12-4 and J is TRBJ2-7; TCRdb proposes TRBD1, but this gene call is untestable without DNA. The CDR3 length is 17 residues. The chain's CDR3 is CASSYNFGGQGIHEQYF.

The chain joins TRBV6-5 to TRBJ2-7; TCRdb reports TRBD2, a call that lacks DNA to check it against. The CDR3 runs 15 residues. CDR1 is MNHEY, CDR2 SVGAGI, per germline. CDR3 sequence: CASTYSGSGSYEQYF.

V gene TRBV3-1 combines with J gene TRBJ2-1; without DNA, the TCRdb call of TRBD2 cannot be checked. This CDR3 spans 16 amino acids. CDR1 is LGHDT, CDR2 YNNKEL, per germline (reference sequence). The CDR3 region is CASSQDWASGIDEQFF.